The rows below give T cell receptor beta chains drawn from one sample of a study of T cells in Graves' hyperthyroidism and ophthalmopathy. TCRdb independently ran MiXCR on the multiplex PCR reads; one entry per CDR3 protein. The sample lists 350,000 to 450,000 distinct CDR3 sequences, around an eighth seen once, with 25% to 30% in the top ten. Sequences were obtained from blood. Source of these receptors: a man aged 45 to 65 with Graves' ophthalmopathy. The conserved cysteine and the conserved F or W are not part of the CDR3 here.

CDR3 protein: SARDSRGRNQPQH
V gene: TRBV20-1

CDR3 protein: SARADLAKNIQY
V gene: TRBV20-1

CDR3 protein: SARGTGSSWANVLT
V gene: TRBV20-1

CDR3 protein: ASTWGQTYEQY
V gene: TRBV6-2/TRBV6-3

CDR3 protein: ASSVSGDEQF
V gene: TRBV9

CDR3 protein: ATSDTLADYGYT
V gene: TRBV24-1

CDR3 protein: ASSFGGRSTEAF
V gene: TRBV27

CDR3 protein: ASSQGTRQGVNEQY
V gene: TRBV3-1

CDR3 protein: ASSGSGGVYEQY
V gene: TRBV5-1

CDR3 protein: SAATGTSGSSHNEQF
V gene: TRBV20-1

CDR3 protein: ASSKPGTSDEQY
V gene: TRBV7-9

CDR3 protein: ASSSSGSLSYNEQF
V gene: TRBV7-2

CDR3 protein: ASTGGNYGYT
V gene: TRBV6-1

CDR3 protein: SAMRGTAGVVNTEAF
V gene: TRBV20-1

CDR3 protein: ASGRGGRPPQETQY
V gene: TRBV6-1

CDR3 protein: ASSYLRGVYNEQF
V gene: TRBV6-2/TRBV6-3

CDR3 protein: ASSPPLAGGVETQY
V gene: TRBV12-3/TRBV12-4

CDR3 protein: ASTLAGTMNTEAF
V gene: TRBV12-3/TRBV12-4

CDR3 protein: ATSREVAANYT
V gene: TRBV15

CDR3 protein: ASISRYNEQF
V gene: TRBV19

CDR3 protein: ASSFSSVASYNEQF
V gene: TRBV27

CDR3 protein: ASSLERAIDTQY
V gene: TRBV7-9

CDR3 protein: ASSERTGYGYT
V gene: TRBV7-9

CDR3 protein: ASRGLAGEQF
V gene: TRBV2

CDR3 protein: ATSRAGQSNEQF
V gene: TRBV15

CDR3 protein: ASSDRAHEQY
V gene: TRBV7-9

CDR3 protein: ASRGQGINQPQH
V gene: TRBV27

CDR3 protein: ASSLGQGGNTEAF
V gene: TRBV5-6

CDR3 protein: SGLAVDYEQY
V gene: TRBV20-1

CDR3 protein: ASSSTGERGYT
V gene: TRBV3-1

CDR3 protein: ASRKGGTDTQY
V gene: TRBV19

CDR3 protein: ATSRDVTPGANNSPLH
V gene: TRBV15

CDR3 protein: ASSLGTVSYEQY
V gene: TRBV5-1

CDR3 protein: ASTRRGAFANTGELF
V gene: TRBV19

CDR3 protein: ASSKTPVSVYEQY
V gene: TRBV19

CDR3 protein: ASSQLAGAYNEQF
V gene: TRBV7-6

CDR3 protein: SAGGPSNQPQH
V gene: TRBV29-1

CDR3 protein: SASGRVSTDTQY
V gene: TRBV20-1

CDR3 protein: ASSLGAWDTEAF
V gene: TRBV11-2

CDR3 protein: ASSRLGVTDTQY
V gene: TRBV4-1

CDR3 protein: ATLFGVNYGYT
V gene: TRBV28

CDR3 protein: ASSLSFSGRATNEQF
V gene: TRBV27

CDR3 protein: SARKGGGKEKLF
V gene: TRBV20-1

CDR3 protein: ASSTTGDLYNEQF
V gene: TRBV6-5